Below are 6 T cell receptor beta chains sequenced from a single sample in a study of T cell changes during pregnancy in multiple sclerosis. The assay was immunoSEQ multiplex PCR, and TCRdb's table has in-frame clones only and misses some. Found here are 26,000 or so clones, about 89% of them singletons; the top ten hold around 0.6%. Sequencing used CD4+ T cells from peripheral blood mononuclear cells, obtained in the first trimester of pregnancy. Receptors originate from a female donor in good health, enrolled as a control in a pregnancy study.

CDR3 sequence: CASSLPVAAGANVLTF. Written as DNA, the CDR3 is TGTGCCAGCAGTCTGCCGGTAGCGGCTGGGGCCAACGTCCTGACTTTC. The chain recombines TRBV6-6 with TRBJ2-6, with a tentative D call TRBD2 (6 bases). Trimming took off 5 bases at V and 2 bases at J, with 13 bases between the two ends. Per the germline V gene, CDR1 is MNHNY and CDR2 is SVGAGI (reference sequence). This CDR3 spans 16 amino acids.

The J gene is TRBJ2-6, the V gene TRBV27; D is undetermined. The CDR3 is made up of 17 amino acids. Trimming took 6 bases from V and 0 from J, leaving 15 bases between them. CDR1 and CDR2 (germline): MNHEY, SMNVEV (reference sequence). The CDR3 region is CASSPLPGSSGANVLTF. The CDR3 nucleotides read TGTGCCAGCAGCCCCCTCCCAGGAAGCTCTGGGGCCAACGTCCTGACTTTC.

The chain recombines TRBV28 with TRBJ1-1; maybe TRBD1 (6 bases). CDR1 is MDHEN and CDR2 is SYDVKM in the germline V gene. The CDR3 loop spans 14 amino acids. V lost 4 bases and J 8 bases, leaving 17 bases between the germline ends. The CDR3: CASSYPARGEEAFF. As DNA, the CDR3 is TGTGCCAGCAGTTACCCAGCCAGGGGAGAAGAAGCTTTCTTT.

This chain's CDR3 is CASRLPRMGTLNTEAFF. DNA of the CDR3: TGTGCAAGTCGCTTGCCACGAATGGGCACCCTGAACACTGAAGCTTTCTTT. The chain has TRBV12-2 and TRBJ1-1; no check of the table's D call, TRBD1, against the DNA was made. TRBV12-2 is labeled a pseudogene. The CDR3 sequence is 17 residues long.

This clone is medium-sized within its sample. This chain uses TRBV5-1 with TRBJ1-3; tentative D call: TRBD1 (5 bases). This CDR3 is 17 amino acids long. Germline V gene data show CDR1 as SGHRS and CDR2 as YFSETQ. The V end was cut by 4 bases, the J end by 2 bases, with 19 bases between. Here the CDR3 reads CASSPSGTGKAGNTIYF. The CDR3 DNA reads TGCGCCAGCAGCCCGAGCGGGACGGGAAAGGCTGGAAACACCATATATTTT.

In this sample, this clone turned up a few times. The CDR3 sequence: CASSQNRGQHEAFF. The DNA of the CDR3 is TGTGCCAGCAGCCAAAACAGGGGACAGCATGAAGCTTTCTTT. The chain has TRBV11-1 and TRBJ1-1, with 7 bases aligning to TRBD1. There are 14 residues in the CDR3. Germline CDR1 SGHAT, CDR2 FQDESV (reference sequence). With 5 bases clipped from V and 7 bases from J, the junction kept 10 bases outside the gene matches.